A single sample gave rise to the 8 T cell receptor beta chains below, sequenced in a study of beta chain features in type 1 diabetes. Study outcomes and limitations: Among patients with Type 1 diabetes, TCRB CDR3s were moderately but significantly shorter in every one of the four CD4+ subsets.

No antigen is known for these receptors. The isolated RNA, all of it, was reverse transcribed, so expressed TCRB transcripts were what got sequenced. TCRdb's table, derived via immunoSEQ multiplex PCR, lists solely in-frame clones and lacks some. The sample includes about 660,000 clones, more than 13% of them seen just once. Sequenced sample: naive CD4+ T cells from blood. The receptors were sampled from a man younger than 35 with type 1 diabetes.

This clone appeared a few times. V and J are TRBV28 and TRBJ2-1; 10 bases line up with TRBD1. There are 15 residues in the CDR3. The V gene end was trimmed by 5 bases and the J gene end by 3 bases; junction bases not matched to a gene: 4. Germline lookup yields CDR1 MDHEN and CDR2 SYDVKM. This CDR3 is CASSLGTGVYNEQFF. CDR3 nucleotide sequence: TGTGCCAGCAGTCTCGGGACAGGGGTCTACAATGAGCAGTTCTTC.

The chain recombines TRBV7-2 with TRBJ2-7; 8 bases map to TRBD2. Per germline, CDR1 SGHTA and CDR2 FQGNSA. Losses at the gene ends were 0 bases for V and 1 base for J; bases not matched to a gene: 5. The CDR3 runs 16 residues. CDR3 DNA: TGTGCCAGCAGCTTAGCGTCCACTAGCGGTTCCTACGAGCAGTACTTC. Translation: CASSLASTSGSYEQYF.

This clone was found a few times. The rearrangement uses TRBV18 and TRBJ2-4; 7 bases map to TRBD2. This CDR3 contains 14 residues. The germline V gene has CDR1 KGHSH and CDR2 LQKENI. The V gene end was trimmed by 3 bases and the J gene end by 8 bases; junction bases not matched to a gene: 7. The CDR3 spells CASSPRTRKDIQYF. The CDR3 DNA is TGTGCCAGCTCACCTCGGACTAGAAAGGACATTCAGTACTTC.

The CDR3 DNA reads as TGTGCCAGCAGCCATTCCGGGACTGTTCAAGAGACCCAGTACTTC. It codes for CASSHSGTVQETQYF. This chain connects TRBV11-2 to TRBJ2-5, with D perhaps TRBD2 (6 bases). Trimming took off 5 bases at V and 2 bases at J, with 15 bases between the two ends. There are 15 residues in the CDR3. In germline, CDR1 is SGHAT, CDR2 FQNNGV.

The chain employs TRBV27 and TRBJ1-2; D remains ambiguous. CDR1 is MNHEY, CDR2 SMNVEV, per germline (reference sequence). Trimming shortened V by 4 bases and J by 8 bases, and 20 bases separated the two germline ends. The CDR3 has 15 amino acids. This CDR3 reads CASSSSPDPPEGYTF. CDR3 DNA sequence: TGTGCCAGCAGTTCCTCACCCGACCCCCCGGAGGGCTACACCTTC.

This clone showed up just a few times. The CDR3 protein is CASSPPDSSYNEQFF. The CDR3 bases are TGTGCCAGCAGTCCCCCGGACAGTTCCTACAATGAGCAGTTCTTC. J is TRBJ2-1 and V is TRBV27; D is possibly TRBD1 (6 bases). Germline lookup yields CDR1 MNHEY and CDR2 SMNVEV (reference sequence). This CDR3 has 15 residues. Trimming removed 5 bases from V and 1 base from J, with 12 bases in between.

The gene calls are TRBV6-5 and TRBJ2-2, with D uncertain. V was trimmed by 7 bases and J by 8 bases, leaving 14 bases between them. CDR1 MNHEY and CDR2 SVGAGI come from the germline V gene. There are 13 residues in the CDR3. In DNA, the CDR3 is TGTGCCAGCAAGTGGAGCCGGGTTGGGGAGCTGTTTTTT. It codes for CASKWSRVGELFF.

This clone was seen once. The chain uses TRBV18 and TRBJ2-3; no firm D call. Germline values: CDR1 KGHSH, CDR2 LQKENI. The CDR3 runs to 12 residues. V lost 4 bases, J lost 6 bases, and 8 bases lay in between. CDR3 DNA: TGTGCCAGCTCACGCTCTAAGGATACGCAGTATTTT. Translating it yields CASSRSKDTQYF. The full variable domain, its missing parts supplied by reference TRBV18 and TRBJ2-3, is NAGVMQNPRHLVRRRGQEARLRCSPMKGHSHVYWYRQLPEEGLKFMVYLQKENIIDESGMPKERFSAEFPKEGPSILRIQQVVRGDSAAYFCASSRSKDTQYFGPGTRLTVL.